These 17 T cell receptor beta chains were sequenced from one sample in a study of blood T cell repertoires in COVID-19. Libraries were prepared by immunoSEQ multiplex PCR; TCRdb keeps only in-frame clonotypes and omits some of them. The sample carries around 170,000 clones, over 75% recorded once. Sequenced input: peripheral blood. These receptors all stem from a man aged 65 to 85 with active or convalescent COVID-19.

The table lists this clone with a few counts. V and J are TRBV3-1 (or the pseudogene TRBV3-2) and TRBJ2-7; 8 bases agree with TRBD2. The CDR3 covers 14 residues. J was trimmed by 4 bases and V by 4 bases; bases with no gene match: 6. The germline gives CDR1 LGHDT, CDR2 YNNKEL (reference sequence). CDR3 nucleotide sequence: TGTGCCAGCAGCCCCAGCGGGGGCCTTTACGAGCAGTACTTC. Its protein is CASSPSGGLYEQYF.

The rearrangement uses TRBV28 and TRBJ1-6; D gene unclear. Trimming took off 6 bases at V and 10 bases at J, with 10 bases between the two ends. Germline values: CDR1 MDHEN, CDR2 SYDVKM. The CDR3 consists of 12 residues. The CDR3 sequence: CASRLSRSPLHF. The DNA for the CDR3 is TGTGCCAGCAGACTCTCCCGATCACCCCTCCACTTT.

The chain recombines TRBV5-4 with TRBJ1-6; TRBD1 matches 7 bases. CDR3 size: 16 residues. The J segment lost 11 bases and the V segment lost 0 bases, leaving 11 bases of the junction unmatched. CDR1 is SGHNT and CDR2 is YYREEE in the germline V gene (reference sequence). CDR3 sequence: CASSLASRGQNTPLHF. The CDR3 coding sequence is TGTGCCAGCAGCTTGGCCTCAAGGGGGCAGAATACACCCCTCCACTTT.

CDR3 sequence (DNA): TGTGCCTGGAGCGGACTGGGTGGCTACACCTTC. Residues: CAWSGLGGYTF. J is TRBJ1-2 and V is TRBV30, with D unclear. CDR1 is GTSNPN, CDR2 SVGIG, per germline (reference sequence). This CDR3 is 11 amino acids long. V shed 3 bases and J shed 7 bases, with 9 bases lying between them.

This chain joins TRBV12-3 or TRBV12-4 and TRBJ2-1; D is ambiguous. The V and J ends lost 5 bases and 0 bases respectively, with 5 bases between them. The CDR3 is 13 residues long. Here the CDR3 reads CASSEDSYNEQFF. The DNA for the CDR3 is TGTGCCAGCAGTGAGGACTCCTACAATGAGCAGTTCTTC.

Regarding this clone: Compared with germline, one end of the junction differs, possibly owing to a read error. The chain employs TRBV7-7 and TRBJ2-7, with a tentative D call TRBD2 (6 bases). The CDR3 covers 13 residues. The germline gives CDR1 SSHAT, CDR2 FNYEAQ (reference sequence). The CDR3 region is CASSSGTRYEQYF. The CDR3 DNA reads TGTGCTAGCAGCTCCGGGACTCGCTACGAGCAGTACTTC. The full variable domain, rest sourced from reference TRBV7-7 and TRBJ2-7, is GAGVSQSPRYKVTKRGQDVTLRCDPISSHATLYWYQQALGQGPEFLTYFNYEAQPDKSGLPSDRFSAERPEGSISTLTIQRTEQRDSAMYRCASSSGTRYEQYFGPGTRLTVT.

The CDR3 loop is CASSSDPGQGYGTDTQYF. The DNA of the CDR3 is TGTGCCAGTAGCAGCGACCCCGGACAGGGTTACGGCACAGATACGCAGTATTTT. The V call is TRBV19, the J call TRBJ2-3; 8 bases line up with TRBD1. J gave up 1 base and V 6 bases, and 15 bases lay outside the gene matches. Per the germline V gene, CDR1 is LNHDA and CDR2 is SQIVND (reference sequence). This CDR3 has 18 amino acids. Full variable domain (missing parts from reference TRBV19 and TRBJ2-3): DGGITQSPKYLFRKEGQNVTLSCEQNLNHDAMYWYRQDPGQGLRLIYYSQIVNDFQKGDIAEGYSVSREKKESFPLTVTSAQKNPTAFYLCASSSDPGQGYGTDTQYFGPGTRLTVL.

The gene calls are TRBV4-1 and TRBJ2-2; weak D call: TRBD1 (6 bases). The germline V gene encodes CDR1 MGHRA and CDR2 YSYEKL. Trimming removed 1 base at V and 2 bases at J, with 8 bases between. The CDR3 has 15 residues. The CDR3 nucleotides are TGCGCCAGCAGCCAAGCAGGGGTTAACACCGGGGAGCTGTTTTTT. Protein sequence: CASSQAGVNTGELFF.

The V call is TRBV6-1, the J call TRBJ1-5, with 7 bases aligning to TRBD1. CDR3 length equals 15 residues. Per the germline V gene, CDR1 is MNHNS and CDR2 is SASEGT. J lost 6 bases, V lost 3 bases, and 8 bases had no gene match. CDR3 sequence (DNA): TGTGCCAGCAGTGATACCCGACAGGGCGGTCAGCCCCAGCATTTT. Its protein is CASSDTRQGGQPQHF.

This clone was seen a few times. The chain carries TRBV9 and TRBJ1-2; D gene unclear. Germline-derived CDR1 and CDR2 are SGDLS and YYNGEE. V lost 4 bases to trimming and J lost 8 bases, with 12 bases between them. The CDR3 is made up of 12 amino acids. CDR3 nucleotide sequence: TGTGCCAGCAGCAAGACAACACGGGGCTACACCTTC. Translation: CASSKTTRGYTF.

The CDR3 is CASSDSGRARAGELFF. CDR3 sequence (DNA): TGTGCCAGTAGTGATAGCGGGAGGGCCAGGGCCGGGGAGCTGTTTTTT. The V gene is TRBV19, the J gene TRBJ2-2; TRBD2 matches at 11 bases. This CDR3 is 16 amino acids long. The germline CDR1 and CDR2 sequences are LNHDA and SQIVND (reference sequence). With V trimmed by 5 bases and J by 6 bases, 8 bases remained unmatched. Together with reference TRBV19 and TRBJ2-2, the CDR3 gives the full variable domain: DGGITQSPKYLFRKEGQNVTLSCEQNLNHDAMYWYRQDPGQGLRLIYYSQIVNDFQKGDIAEGYSVSREKKESFPLTVTSAQKNPTAFYLCASSDSGRARAGELFFGEGSRLTVL.

This clone has only one observation. The V and J genes are TRBV5-1 and TRBJ2-3; D may be TRBD2 (5 bases). With 4 bases removed from V and 4 bases from J, the gap between germline ends came to 16 bases. This CDR3 contains 15 residues. The germline V gene has CDR1 SGHRS and CDR2 YFSETQ. In nucleotides, the CDR3 is TGCGCCAGCAGCCCCAATTCCGGGATGGCAGATACGCAGTATTTT. It translates to CASSPNSGMADTQYF.

The rearrangement uses TRBV4-1 and TRBJ1-1, with D hard to call. Trimming shortened V by 4 bases and J by 2 bases, and 8 bases separated the two germline ends. Germline CDR1 is MGHRA and CDR2 is YSYEKL. The CDR3 is 13 residues long. The CDR3 DNA sequence: TGCGCCAGCAGCCCCCGCCTAAACACTGAAGCTTTCTTT. This sequence encodes CASSPRLNTEAFF.

V is TRBV30 and J is TRBJ1-1; 9 bases map to TRBD1. The CDR3 is 16 amino acids. Germline CDR1 GTSNPN, CDR2 SVGIG (reference sequence). The V segment lost 3 bases and the J segment 5 bases; nucleotides outside the gene matches: 13. In DNA form, the CDR3 reads TGTGCCTGGAGCGAAGGGACAGGGCGCGGGGGGACTGAAGCTTTCTTT. Residues: CAWSEGTGRGGTEAFF.

The CDR3 spells CASMTELEAFF. The CDR3 DNA follows: TGTGCCAGCATGACGGAGCTTGAAGCTTTCTTT. J is TRBJ1-1 and V is TRBV2; D gene ambiguous. The germline V gene has CDR1 SNHLY and CDR2 FYNNEI. The V end lost 7 bases, the J end lost 7 bases, and 10 bases lay between the germline ends. The CDR3 extends over 11 amino acids.

This chain joins TRBV7-9 and TRBJ1-1; maybe TRBD1 (5 bases). V lost 1 base and J lost 5, with 11 bases in between. Germline lookup yields CDR1 SEHNR and CDR2 FQNEAQ (reference sequence). The length of the CDR3 is 14 residues. In DNA form, the CDR3 reads TGTGCCAGCAGCTTAGAAGGGGCAGGGACTGAAGCTTTCTTT. Protein: CASSLEGAGTEAFF.

This CDR3 reads CASSLSGGRDTQYF. CDR3 sequence (DNA): TGTGCCAGCAGCTTATCGGGAGGTAGAGATACGCAGTATTTT. This chain joins TRBV7-3 and TRBJ2-3; TRBD2 matches at 7 bases. Trimming cost V 2 bases and J 5 bases; bases outside gene matches: 4. The CDR3 extends over 14 amino acids. CDR1 is SGHTA and CDR2 is FQGTGA in the germline V gene.